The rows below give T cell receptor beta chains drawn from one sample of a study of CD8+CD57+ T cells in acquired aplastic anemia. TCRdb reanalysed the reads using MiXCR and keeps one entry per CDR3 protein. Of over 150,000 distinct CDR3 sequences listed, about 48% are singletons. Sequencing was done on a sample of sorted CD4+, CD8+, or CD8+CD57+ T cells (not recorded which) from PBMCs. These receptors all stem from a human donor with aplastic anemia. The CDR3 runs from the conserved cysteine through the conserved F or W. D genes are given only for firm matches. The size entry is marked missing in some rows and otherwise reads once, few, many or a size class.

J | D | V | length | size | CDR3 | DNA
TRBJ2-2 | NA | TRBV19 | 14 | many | CASSIGQGTGELFF | TGTGCCAGTAGTATTGGGCAGGGGACCGGGGAGCTGTTTTTT
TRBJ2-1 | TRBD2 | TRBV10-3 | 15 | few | CAIMLSGGSNNEQFF | TGTGCCATCATGCTTAGCGGGGGGTCCAACAATGAGCAGTTCTTC
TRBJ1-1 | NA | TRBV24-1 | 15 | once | CASSLSAGGNTEAFF | TGTGCCAGCAGTTTATCTGCGGGGGGGAACACTGAAGCTTTCTTT
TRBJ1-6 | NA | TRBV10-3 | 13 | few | CAISDPKNSPLHF | TGTGCCATCAGTGACCCGAAGAATTCACCCCTCCACTTT
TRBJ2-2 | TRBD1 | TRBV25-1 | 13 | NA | CASEQGRTGELFF | TGTGCCAGTGAACAGGGGCGGACCGGGGAGCTGTTTTTT
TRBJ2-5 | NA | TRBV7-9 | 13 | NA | CASSLDLSETQYF | TGTGCCAGCAGCTTAGATCTGTCCGAGACCCAGTACTTC
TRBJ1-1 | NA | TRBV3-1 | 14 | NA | CASSQQGGHTEAFF | TGTGCCAGCAGCCAACAGGGTGGGCACACTGAAGCTTTCTTT
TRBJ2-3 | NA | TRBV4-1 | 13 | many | CASSQADPDTQYF | TGCGCCAGCAGCCAAGCCGACCCAGATACGCAGTATTTT
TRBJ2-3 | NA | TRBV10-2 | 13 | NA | CAGSEGSTDTQYF | TGCGCTGGCAGTGAAGGGAGCACAGATACGCAGTATTTT
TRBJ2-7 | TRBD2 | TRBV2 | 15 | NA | CASSAVLAGVDEQYF | TGTGCCAGCAGCGCGGTTCTAGCGGGAGTCGACGAGCAGTACTTC
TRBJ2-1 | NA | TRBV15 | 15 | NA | CATSVQGKQLNEQFF | TGTGCCACCAGCGTCCAGGGGAAACAACTCAATGAGCAGTTCTTC
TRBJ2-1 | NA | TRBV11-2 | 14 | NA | CASSFSWGYNEQFF | TGTGCCAGCAGCTTTTCGTGGGGCTACAATGAGCAGTTCTTC
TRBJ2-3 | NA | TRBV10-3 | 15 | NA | CAISESVASTDTQYF | TGTGCCATCAGTGAGTCTGTGGCCAGCACAGATACGCAGTATTTT
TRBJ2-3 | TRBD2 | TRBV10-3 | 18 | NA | CAISESSAGRGVTDTQYF | TGTGCCATCAGTGAGTCGTCGGCCGGGCGGGGGGTCACAGATACGCAGTATTTT
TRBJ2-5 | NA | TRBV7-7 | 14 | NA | CASSLLEGAGTQYF | TGTGCTAGCAGCTTACTAGAGGGTGCGGGGACCCAGTACTTC
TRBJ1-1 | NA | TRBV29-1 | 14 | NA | CSVDPRGANTEAFF | TGCAGCGTTGACCCGAGGGGGGCGAACACTGAAGCTTTCTTT
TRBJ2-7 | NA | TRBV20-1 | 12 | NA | CSARDRSYEQYF | TGCAGTGCTAGAGATCGGAGCTACGAGCAGTACTTC
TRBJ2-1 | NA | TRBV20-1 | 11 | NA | CSAREGQGQFF | TGCAGTGCTAGAGAAGGGCAAGGGCAGTTCTTC
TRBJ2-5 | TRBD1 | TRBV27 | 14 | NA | CASSPHRGQETQYF | TGTGCCAGCAGTCCGCACAGGGGCCAAGAGACCCAGTACTTC
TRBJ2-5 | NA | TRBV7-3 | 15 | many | CASSLMDMGTETQYF | TGTGCCAGCAGCTTAATGGATATGGGTACCGAGACCCAGTACTTC
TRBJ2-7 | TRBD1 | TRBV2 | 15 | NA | CASSIRQGVPYEQYF | TGTGCCAGCAGTATCCGACAGGGGGTTCCCTACGAGCAGTACTTC
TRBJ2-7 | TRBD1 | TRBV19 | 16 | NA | CASSKPPGTDRYEQYF | TGTGCCAGTAGCAAACCCCCCGGGACAGATCGCTACGAGCAGTACTTC
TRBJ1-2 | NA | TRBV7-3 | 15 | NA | CASSLQQGGSYGYTF | TGTGCCAGCAGCTTACAACAGGGTGGTTCCTATGGCTACACCTTC
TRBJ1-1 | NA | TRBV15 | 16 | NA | CATSRDRNIGDTEAFF | TGTGCCACCAGCAGAGATAGGAACATCGGCGACACTGAAGCTTTCTTT
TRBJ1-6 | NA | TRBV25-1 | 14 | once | CASSESDPYSPLHF | TGTGCCAGCAGTGAATCCGACCCGTATTCACCCCTCCACTTT
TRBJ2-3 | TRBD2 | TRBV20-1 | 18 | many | CSARVEEFLAGPADTQYF | TGCAGTGCTAGAGTAGAGGAATTCCTAGCGGGTCCGGCAGATACGCAGTATTTT
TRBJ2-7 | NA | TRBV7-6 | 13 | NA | CASNVGAGYEQYF | TGTGCCAGCAATGTGGGGGCGGGCTACGAGCAGTACTTC
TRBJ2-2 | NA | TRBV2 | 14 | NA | CASLEVGNTGELFF | TGTGCCAGTCTCGAGGTTGGGAACACCGGGGAGCTGTTTTTT
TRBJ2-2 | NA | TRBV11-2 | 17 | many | CASSLDVGPRNTGELFF | TGTGCCAGCAGCTTAGATGTGGGTCCCCGGAACACCGGGGAGCTGTTTTTT
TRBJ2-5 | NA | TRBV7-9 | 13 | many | CASTLSGLETQYF | TGTGCCAGCACCTTAAGCGGCTTGGAGACCCAGTACTTC
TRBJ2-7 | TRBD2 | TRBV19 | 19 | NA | CASSLSGTSSSRSSYEQYF | TGTGCCAGTAGTCTTTCTGGGACTAGCTCTTCAAGGAGCTCCTACGAGCAGTACTTC
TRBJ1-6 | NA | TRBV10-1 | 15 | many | CASSEGPEGVSPLHF | TGCGCCAGCAGTGAGGGCCCGGAGGGGGTTTCACCCCTCCACTTT
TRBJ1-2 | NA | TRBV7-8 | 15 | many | CASSLRGAGGYGYTF | TGTGCCAGCAGCTTACGCGGGGCCGGGGGCTATGGCTACACCTTC
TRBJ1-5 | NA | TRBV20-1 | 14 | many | CSAQRARSNQPQHF | TGCAGTGCCCAGAGGGCAAGGAGCAATCAGCCCCAGCATTTT
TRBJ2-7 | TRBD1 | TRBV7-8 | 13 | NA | CASSSTGAYEQYF | TGTGCCAGCAGTTCGACAGGGGCCTACGAGCAGTACTTC
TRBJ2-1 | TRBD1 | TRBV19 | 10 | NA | CASMTGQLLF | TGTGCCAGTATGACAGGGCAACTCCTCTTC
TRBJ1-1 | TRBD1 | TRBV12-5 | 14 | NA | CASGIGTGGTEAFF | TGTGCTAGTGGTATCGGGACAGGGGGGACTGAAGCTTTCTTT
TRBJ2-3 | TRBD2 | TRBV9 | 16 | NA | CASSDSGGSGTDTQYF | TGTGCCAGCAGTGACTCCGGCGGGAGCGGCACAGATACGCAGTATTTT
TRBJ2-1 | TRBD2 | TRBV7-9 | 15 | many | CASSLAGGGPDEQFF | TGTGCCAGCAGCTTAGCTGGCGGGGGGCCGGATGAGCAGTTCTTC
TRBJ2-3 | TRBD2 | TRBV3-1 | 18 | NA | CASSQGLAGGYPTDTQYF | TGTGCCAGCAGCCAAGGACTAGCGGGGGGCTACCCCACAGATACGCAGTATTTT
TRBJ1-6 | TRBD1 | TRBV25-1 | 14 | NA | CASSEWDSNSPLHF | TGTGCCAGCAGTGAATGGGACAGCAATTCACCCCTCCACTTT
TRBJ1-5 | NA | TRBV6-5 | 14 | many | CASSYSEGLQPQHF | TGTGCCAGCAGTTACTCGGAGGGGTTGCAGCCCCAGCATTTT
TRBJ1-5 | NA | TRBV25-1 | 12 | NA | CASRRGNQPQHF | TGTGCCAGCCGAAGGGGCAATCAGCCCCAGCACTTT
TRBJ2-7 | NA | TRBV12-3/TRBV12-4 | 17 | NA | CASSSPAPVGPSYEQYF | TGTGCCAGCAGTTCCCCAGCCCCGGTGGGGCCCTCCTACGAGCAGTACTTC
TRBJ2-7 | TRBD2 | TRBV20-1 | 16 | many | CSARDPSGGALYEQYF | TGCAGTGCTAGGGACCCTAGCGGGGGGGCCCTTTACGAGCAGTACTTC